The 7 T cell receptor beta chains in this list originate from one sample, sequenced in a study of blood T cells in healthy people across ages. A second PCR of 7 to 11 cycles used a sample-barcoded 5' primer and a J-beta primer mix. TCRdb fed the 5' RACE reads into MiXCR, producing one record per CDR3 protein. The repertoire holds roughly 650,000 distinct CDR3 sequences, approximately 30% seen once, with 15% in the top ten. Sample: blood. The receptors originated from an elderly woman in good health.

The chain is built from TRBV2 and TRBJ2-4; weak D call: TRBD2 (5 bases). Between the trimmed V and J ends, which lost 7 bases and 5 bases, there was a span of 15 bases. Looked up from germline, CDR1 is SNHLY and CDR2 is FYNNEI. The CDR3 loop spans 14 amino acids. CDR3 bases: TGTGCCAGCATATCTTCGTTGCGGGAAAACATTCAGTACTTC. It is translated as CASISSLRENIQYF.

CDR3: CAISPDRDNEKLFF. CDR3 in DNA: TGTGCCATCAGCCCGGACAGGGATAATGAAAAACTGTTTTTT. V is TRBV10-3 and J is TRBJ1-4; 8 nucleotides match TRBD1. From germline, CDR1 is ENHRY and CDR2 SYGVKD. This CDR3 region has 14 residues. The junction had 4 bases not matched to a gene; V was cut back by 6 bases and J by 4 bases.

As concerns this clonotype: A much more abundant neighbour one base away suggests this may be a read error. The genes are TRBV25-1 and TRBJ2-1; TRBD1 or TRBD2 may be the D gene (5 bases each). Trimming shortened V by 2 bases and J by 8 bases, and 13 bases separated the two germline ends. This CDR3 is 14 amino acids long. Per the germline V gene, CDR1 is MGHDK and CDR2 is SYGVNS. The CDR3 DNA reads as TGTGCCAGCAGTGAAGTGCAGGGTAGCGATGAGCAGTTCTTC. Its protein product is CASSEVQGSDEQFF.

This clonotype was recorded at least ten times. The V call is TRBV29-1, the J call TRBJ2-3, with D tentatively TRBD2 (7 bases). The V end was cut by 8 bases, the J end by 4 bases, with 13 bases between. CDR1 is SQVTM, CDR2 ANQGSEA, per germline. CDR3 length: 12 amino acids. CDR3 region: CSPRGAADTQYF. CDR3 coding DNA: TGCAGCCCTCGGGGGGCTGCAGATACGCAGTATTTT.

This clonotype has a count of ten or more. The CDR3 nucleotides read TGTGCCAGTACCCGGGGAGTCGGTGGAACTAATGAAAAACTGTTTTTT. Its translation is CASTRGVGGTNEKLFF. The genes are TRBV6-6 and TRBJ1-4; no reliable D call. V was shortened by 9 bases and J by 1 base, with 18 bases between the two germline ends. The CDR3 loop spans 16 amino acids. CDR1 and CDR2 from the germline V gene are MNHNY and SVGAGI (reference sequence).

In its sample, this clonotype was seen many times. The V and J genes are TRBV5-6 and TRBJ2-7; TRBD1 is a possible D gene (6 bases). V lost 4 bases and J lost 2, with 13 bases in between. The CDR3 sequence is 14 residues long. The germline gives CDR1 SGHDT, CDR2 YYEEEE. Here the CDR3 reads CASSLTGPAYEQYF. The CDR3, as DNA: TGTGCCAGCAGCCTAACAGGGCCGGCCTACGAGCAGTACTTC.

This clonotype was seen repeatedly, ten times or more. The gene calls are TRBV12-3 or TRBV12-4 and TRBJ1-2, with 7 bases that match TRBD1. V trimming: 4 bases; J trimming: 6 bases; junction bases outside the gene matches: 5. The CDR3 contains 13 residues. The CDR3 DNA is TGTGCCAGCAGTTCGGGCAGGGGGAATGGCTACACCTTC. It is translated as CASSSGRGNGYTF.